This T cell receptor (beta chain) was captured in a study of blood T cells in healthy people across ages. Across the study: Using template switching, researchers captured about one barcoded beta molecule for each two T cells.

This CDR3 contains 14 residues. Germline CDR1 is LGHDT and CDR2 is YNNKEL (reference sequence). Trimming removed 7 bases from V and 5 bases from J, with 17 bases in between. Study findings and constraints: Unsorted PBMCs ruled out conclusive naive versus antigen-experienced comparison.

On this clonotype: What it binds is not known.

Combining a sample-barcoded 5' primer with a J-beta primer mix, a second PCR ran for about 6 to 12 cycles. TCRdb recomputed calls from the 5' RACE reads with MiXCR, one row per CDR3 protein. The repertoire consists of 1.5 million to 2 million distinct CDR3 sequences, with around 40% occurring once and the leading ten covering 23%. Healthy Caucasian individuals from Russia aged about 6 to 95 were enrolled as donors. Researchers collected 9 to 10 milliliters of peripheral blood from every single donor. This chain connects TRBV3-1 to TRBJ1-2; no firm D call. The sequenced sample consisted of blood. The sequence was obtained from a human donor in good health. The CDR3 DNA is TGTGCCAGCAACTTTCGGCCCAGCACATATGGCTACACCTTC. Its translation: CASNFRPSTYGYTF.